This T cell receptor beta chain was obtained from a study of early T cells in non-severe SARS-CoV-2 infection. Study-level background: It was bulk RNA from unsorted whole blood that was sequenced, and the chains were unpaired. Overall study findings and caveats: Matching results from VDJdb favored anti-spike CD8 responses, leaving private and CD4 specificities undetected.

This clonotype was counted many times. What it binds is not known. This CDR3 has 15 amino acids. V lost 5 bases to trimming and J lost 2 bases; unmatched junction nucleotides: 4. Germline V gene sequence: CDR1 MNHEY, CDR2 SVGEGT. The TCR library protocol was used to attach unique molecular identifiers. These identifiers were attached to individual cDNA molecules. TCRdb reprocessed the 5' RACE reads with MiXCR, giving one entry per CDR3 protein. The sample holds roughly 66,000 distinct CDR3 sequences; around 8.7% are singletons and the top ten take 2.5% to 3.5%. The material sequenced was whole blood. This rearrangement joins TRBV6-2 or TRBV6-3 to TRBJ2-3; 10 nucleotides agree with TRBD2. The sequence came from an adult who was a healthcare worker with PCR-confirmed SARS-CoV-2 infection or an uninfected control (not recorded which). The CDR3 sequence: CASSAGTSDTDTQYF. CDR3 sequence (DNA): TGTGCCAGCAGTGCCGGGACTAGCGACACAGATACGCAGTATTTT.